These T cell receptor beta chains were read from a single sample in a study of metastatic and nonmetastatic thyroid tumors. TCRdb re-analyzed the PCR reads through MiXCR. The table has more than 15,000 clones, approximately 30% seen once. Sequencing used tumor tissue. The receptors derive from a female donor with papillary thyroid cancer or a benign thyroid nodule (not recorded which). Some clones in this sample may be carry-over from other donors' samples. Each CDR3 is given with its conserved first and last residue. D genes are given only for firm matches. Where a row states a size, it is once, few, many or the class of an expanded clone; other rows omit it.

j_call,d_call,clone_size,v_call,cdr3_nt,cdr3_aa
TRBJ2-5,TRBD2,many,TRBV20-1,TGCAGTGCCCCCCAGCGGGAGTACCAAGAGACCCAGTACTTC,CSAPQREYQETQYF
TRBJ2-7,NA,few,TRBV6-2/TRBV6-3,TGTGCCAGCAGCCAGTCGGGTTACGAGCAGTACTTC,CASSQSGYEQYF
TRBJ2-1,TRBD2,medium-sized,TRBV20-1,TGCAGTGCTAGAGATTATCGACTAGCGGGAGTATGGGAGCAGTTCTTC,CSARDYRLAGVWEQFF
TRBJ1-1,NA,NA,TRBV7-2,TGTGCCAGCAGCTTCGGGATGAACACTGAAGCTTTCTTT,CASSFGMNTEAFF
TRBJ1-3,NA,NA,TRBV20-1,TGCAGTGCTAGAGGCACTCTATGGGGTCCAGCGGGAAACACCATATATTTT,CSARGTLWGPAGNTIYF
TRBJ1-4,TRBD1,many,TRBV20-1,TGCAGTGCTAGGGGTACCGGGACAGCCGAGGTAGGAAAACTGTTTTTT,CSARGTGTAEVGKLFF
TRBJ2-5,TRBD1,many,TRBV3-1,TGTGCCAGCAGCCATAGGGACAGGGCAGTTGCGGCCCAGTACTTC,CASSHRDRAVAAQYF
TRBJ2-5,NA,many,TRBV20-1,TGCAGTCCTCGGACGGGCCAAGAGACCCAGTACTTC,CSPRTGQETQYF
TRBJ1-1,NA,many,TRBV12-3/TRBV12-4,TGTGCCAGCAGTTTCCCCTTGAACACTGAAGCTTTCTTT,CASSFPLNTEAFF
TRBJ2-1,TRBD2,many,TRBV20-1,TGCAGTGCTGAACTAGCGGGCCTTAGCTCCTACAATGAGCAGTTCTTC,CSAELAGLSSYNEQFF
TRBJ1-1,NA,many,TRBV27,TGTGCCAGCAGTAGGCTACCCGGGATGAACACTGAAGCTTTCTTT,CASSRLPGMNTEAFF
TRBJ2-2,NA,few,TRBV6-1,TGTGCCAGCAGTGAAGCCCCAAGCACCGGCGAGCAGTTTTTT,CASSEAPSTGEQFF
TRBJ1-1,NA,few,TRBV6-1,TGTACCAGCATCTATTGGGGGGAAGCTTTCTTT,CTSIYWGEAFF
TRBJ1-2,TRBD1,many,TRBV6-1,TGTGCCAGCAGAACAACCAGACAGGGGGGGGGCTACACCTTC,CASRTTRQGGGYTF
TRBJ2-1,TRBD2,many,TRBV25-1,TGTGCCAGCAGTGACTTGTCTTCGGGAGGGGATGAGCAGTTCTTC,CASSDLSSGGDEQFF
TRBJ1-2,NA,few,TRBV28,TGTGCCAGCAGTCCACCCTATAACTATGGCTACACCTTC,CASSPPYNYGYTF
TRBJ1-5,NA,NA,TRBV19,TGTGCCAGTACCCGAGCGGGGCTAGGTGGAGATATGCAGCATTTT,CASTRAGLGGDMQHF
TRBJ2-4,TRBD2,many,TRBV19,TGTGCCAGTAGTATAACAGCGGGAGATACCAAAAACATTCAGTACTTC,CASSITAGDTKNIQYF
TRBJ2-3,NA,many,TRBV5-4,TGCGCCAGCAGCTTGGCCGGTGGGGGATACACAGATACGCAGTATTTT,CASSLAGGGYTDTQYF
TRBJ2-7,NA,once,TRBV11-2,TGTGCCAGCAGCTTTTGGTTCATACCCTACGAGCAGTACTTC,CASSFWFIPYEQYF
TRBJ1-1,TRBD1,many,TRBV7-9,TGTGCCAGCAGCACCCGACAGGGGCTTGAAGCTTTCTTT,CASSTRQGLEAFF
TRBJ1-3,NA,NA,TRBV5-8,TGTGCCAGCAGCTCCATAACATACTCTGGAAACACCATATATTTT,CASSSITYSGNTIYF
TRBJ1-2,NA,NA,TRBV24-1,TGTGCCACCAGTGTGAAAGGGGACTATGGCTACACCTTC,CATSVKGDYGYTF
TRBJ1-6,NA,medium-sized,TRBV6-2/TRBV6-3,TGTGCCAGCAGTTATAGACAGGATAATTCACCCCTCCACTTT,CASSYRQDNSPLHF
TRBJ2-3,NA,NA,TRBV2,TGTGCCAGCCTAGGACTGTCACAGATTAATACGCAGTATTTT,CASLGLSQINTQYF
TRBJ2-5,NA,NA,TRBV5-1,TGCGCCAGCATCTTGTTGGCTAGCGAAGTCCAAGAGACCCAGTACTTC,CASILLASEVQETQYF
TRBJ1-3,NA,NA,TRBV28,TGTGCCAACAGTTTACGGGGAAGTGGGGGCCTGTACGCTGGAAACACCATATATTTT,CANSLRGSGGLYAGNTIYF
TRBJ2-1,NA,many,TRBV7-9,TGTGCCAGCAGCTTAGCCCAAGGGGGGGAAGGGTTCTTC,CASSLAQGGEGFF
TRBJ2-1,TRBD2,many,TRBV24-1,TGTGCCACCAGTGGGACTAGAACCTCCCATTCCTACAATGAGCAGTTCTTC,CATSGTRTSHSYNEQFF
TRBJ2-7,NA,NA,TRBV5-1,TGCGCCAGCAGCTCGCCGGATGGATTTATGAACTACGAGCAGTACTTC,CASSSPDGFMNYEQYF
TRBJ2-1,TRBD2,once,TRBV9,TGTGCCAGCAGCGTAGGAGGGGGACGTACTAGCGGCAGCTCCTACAATGAGCAGTTCTTC,CASSVGGGRTSGSSYNEQFF
TRBJ2-1,NA,NA,TRBV5-1,TGCGCCAGCAGGGGGGACACCACAACAAATGAGCAGTTCTTC,CASRGDTTTNEQFF
TRBJ1-1,NA,many,TRBV19,TGTGCCAGTAGCGACGGGATGAACACTGAAGCTTTCTTT,CASSDGMNTEAFF
TRBJ1-1,TRBD1,many,TRBV19,TGTGCCAGTAGTGGGACAGGGTCTCGCACTGAAGCTTTCTTT,CASSGTGSRTEAFF
TRBJ2-1,TRBD1,many,TRBV6-2/TRBV6-3,TGTGCCAGCAGTTACTCGCGGACAGGGGTAAGCCATGAGCAGTTCTTC,CASSYSRTGVSHEQFF
TRBJ1-2,NA,NA,TRBV6-6,TGTGCCAGCAGTTACTCCCAAGGACTGCCCTATGGCTACACCTTC,CASSYSQGLPYGYTF
TRBJ2-3,TRBD1,NA,TRBV11-2,TGTGCCAGCAGCCTCAGGACAGGGGGAACGGTGAGCACAGATACGCAGTATTTT,CASSLRTGGTVSTDTQYF
TRBJ2-1,TRBD1,many,TRBV5-1,TGCGCCAGCAGCTTGACAGGGGGTTCATACAATGAGCAGTTCTTC,CASSLTGGSYNEQFF
TRBJ2-2,NA,NA,TRBV5-1,TGCGCCAGCAGCTTGGAGGGCGGGGAGCTGTTTTTT,CASSLEGGELFF
TRBJ1-2,TRBD1,NA,TRBV20-1,TGCAGTGCTAGAGAGCGGGGACAGGGGGAGAACTATGGCTACACCTTC,CSARERGQGENYGYTF
TRBJ2-5,NA,many,TRBV19,TGTGCCAGTAGTATTGGGACTCAAGAGACCCAGTACTTC,CASSIGTQETQYF
TRBJ1-1,NA,NA,TRBV7-8,TGTGCCAGCGTCTTAGTGCGGGGCACTGAAGCTTTCTTT,CASVLVRGTEAFF
TRBJ1-2,NA,many,TRBV7-9,TGTGCCAGCAGCTCCTCTGGGACATCCGGCTACACCTTC,CASSSSGTSGYTF
TRBJ1-1,NA,many,TRBV15,TGTGCCACCAGCCCCCACAGGGCCCTGAACACTGAAGCTTTCTTT,CATSPHRALNTEAFF
TRBJ1-3,TRBD1,many,TRBV20-1,TGCAGTGCTTCTCAGGGGGCTGGAAACACCATATATTTT,CSASQGAGNTIYF
TRBJ1-5,NA,few,TRBV19,TGTGCCAGTAGTTACGACGGTAATCAGCCCCAGCATTTT,CASSYDGNQPQHF
TRBJ1-2,NA,once,TRBV7-3,TGTGCCAGCAGCTTAGGGGACGGCTATGGCTACACCTTC,CASSLGDGYGYTF
TRBJ2-5,NA,few,TRBV15,TGTGCCACCAGCATACTTCCCCCGGGTAGAGAGACCCAGTACTTC,CATSILPPGRETQYF
TRBJ2-1,TRBD1,many,TRBV5-5,TGTGCCAGCAGCCCCACCCTGACAGGGGGTAGCGAGCAGTTCTTC,CASSPTLTGGSEQFF
TRBJ2-7,TRBD2,few,TRBV18,TGTGCCAGCTCACCAAGAGGGAGCGGGGAGTCCTACGAGCAGTACTTC,CASSPRGSGESYEQYF